The entry below describes one TCR beta chain. Its antigen target is currently unknown. Base-call qualities are not available, and no considerably larger clone is one nucleotide away. At the junction V is shortened by 6 bases and J by 2 bases; bases outside the gene matches: 5. The CDR3 starts with the cysteine, ends with the phenylalanine, and has 15 residues. CDR3 DNA is the only sequence kept; it has 45 bases, read in frame from the first base. The germline V gene gives CDR1 as SGHTA and CDR2 as FQGNSA. TCRbeta CDR3 regions were amplified from genomic DNA using the immunoSEQ Assay, a bias-controlled multiplex PCR. Concerning the study's data processing: The number of nucleated cells in each sample was estimated from the amplification of reference gene primers within the assay. To quantify the absolute abundance of each unique TCRbeta CDR3 rearrangement, sequence reads were collapsed and filtered. For each sample, productive Simpson clonality was calculated by taking the square root of Simpson's diversity index across productive rearrangements. The table comes from immuneACCESS by way of TCRdb, which keeps in-frame sequences with V and J called. Part of the clones is missing from these tables; in studies checked, under half for an unresolved V gene and the rest for unknown reasons. V, J and clone size are those of that table, while D and trimming were read from the DNA. For this sample the table gives around 290,000 clones, of which roughly 90% were detected only once. The top ten hold about 1.7% of the sample.

This sample is part of a study of blood T cell repertoires in COVID-19 (dated by TCRdb to 2019 to 2021). In the study overall: Samples from collaborators originated in the United States, Italy and Spain and spanned both the acute and convalescent phases of COVID-19. Where HLA class I and class II types were available, the types were taken from metadata supplied by the sample provider, not from assay-based typing. The repertoires were made available in a free public database intended to serve as a resource for research on the immune response to SARS-CoV-2. The prospective study material was composed of cDNA or gDNA derived from T cells, B-cell-depleted T cells, or PBMCs. Samples came from the ongoing ImmuneRACE study (first 160 participants) plus 1,254 subjects from 6 global collaborators. Sample metadata almost always included a de-identified subject ID, COVID-19 status, age in years and sex. Deeply sampled blood TCRbeta repertoires from subjects exposed to, actively infected with, or recovered from COVID-19 were included in the dataset.

Enrolling through a virtual design, the prospective study's participants ranged in age from roughly 18 to 89 years and lived across some 22 United States geographic areas. To assign participants to cohorts, the prospective study relied on clinical history that participants themselves reported in a screening survey and a study questionnaire. Recovered participants in ImmuneRACE Cohort 3 were defined as having two consecutive negative NP/OP PCR tests, clearance from a healthcare professional, or resolution of symptoms. In the prospective study, whole blood, serum and a nasopharyngeal or oropharyngeal swab were collected from each participant by mobile phlebotomists. Prospective study participants could optionally give additional blood draws and questionnaires over a roughly two-month period. Before DNA extraction, prospective study blood samples were shipped either frozen or at room temperature.

The full study reports these points: The quantity of clinical and demographic metadata differed by source and by participant and was supplied without curation.

The specimen sequenced was PBMCs or T cells enriched from blood (not recorded which). The chain employs TRBV7-2 and TRBJ2-7; 12 central bases correspond to TRBD2. The TCR originated in a woman aged 40 to 55 who had recovered from COVID-19. The DNA reads as follows: TGTGCCAGCAGACGGACTAGCGGGGAGACCTACGAGCAGTACTTC. This codes for CASRRTSGETYEQYF.